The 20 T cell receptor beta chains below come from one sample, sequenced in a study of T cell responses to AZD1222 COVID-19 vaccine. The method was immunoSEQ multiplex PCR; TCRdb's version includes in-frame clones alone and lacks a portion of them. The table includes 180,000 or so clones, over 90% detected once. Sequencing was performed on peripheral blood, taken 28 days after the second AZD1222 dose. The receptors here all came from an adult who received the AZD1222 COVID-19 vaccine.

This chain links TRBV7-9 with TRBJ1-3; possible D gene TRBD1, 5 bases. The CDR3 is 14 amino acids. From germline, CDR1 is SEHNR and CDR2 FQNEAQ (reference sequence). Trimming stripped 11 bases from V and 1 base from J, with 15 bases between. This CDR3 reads CAGGRDSSGNTIYF. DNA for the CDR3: TGTGCCGGGGGGAGAGACAGTTCTGGAAACACCATATATTTT.

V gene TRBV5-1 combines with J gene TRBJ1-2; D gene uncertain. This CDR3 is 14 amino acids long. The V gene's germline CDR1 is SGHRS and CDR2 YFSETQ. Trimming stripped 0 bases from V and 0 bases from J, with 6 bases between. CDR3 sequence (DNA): TGCGCCAGCAGCTTGGAGCAGGCTAACTATGGCTACACCTTC. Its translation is CASSLEQANYGYTF.

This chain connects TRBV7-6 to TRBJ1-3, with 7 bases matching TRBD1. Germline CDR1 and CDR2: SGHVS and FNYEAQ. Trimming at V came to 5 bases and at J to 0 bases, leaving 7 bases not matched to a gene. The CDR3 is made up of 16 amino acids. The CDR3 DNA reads TGTGCCAGCAGCCACGGACAGGACAACTCTGGAAACACCATATATTTT. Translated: CASSHGQDNSGNTIYF.

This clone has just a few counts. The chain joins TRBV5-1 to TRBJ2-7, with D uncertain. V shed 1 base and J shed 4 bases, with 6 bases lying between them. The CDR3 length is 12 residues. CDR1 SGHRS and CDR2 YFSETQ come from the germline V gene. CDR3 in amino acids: CASSLQSYEQYF. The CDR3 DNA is TGCGCCAGCAGCTTGCAGAGTTACGAGCAGTACTTC.

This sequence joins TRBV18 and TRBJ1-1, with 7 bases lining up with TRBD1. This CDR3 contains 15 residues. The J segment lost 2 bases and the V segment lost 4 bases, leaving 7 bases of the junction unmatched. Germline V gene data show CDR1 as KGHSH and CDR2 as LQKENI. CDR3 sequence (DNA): TGTGCCAGCTCACTCACGGGGACAGTCAACACTGAAGCTTTCTTT. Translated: CASSLTGTVNTEAFF.

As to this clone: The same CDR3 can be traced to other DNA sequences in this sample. This CDR3 is CATSRGLNTEAFF. The DNA for the CDR3 is TGTGCCACCAGCAGGGGCCTGAACACTGAAGCTTTCTTT. V and J are TRBV15 and TRBJ1-1; no definite D call. Trimming removed 3 bases at V and 0 bases at J, with 5 bases between. The germline gives CDR1 LNHNV, CDR2 YYDKDF (reference sequence). This CDR3 has 13 residues.

In nucleotides, the CDR3 is TGTGCCAGCAGTGAAGGTGGGGGCGGTCAGCCCCAGCATTTT. Its translation is CASSEGGGGQPQHF. The chain is built from TRBV2 and TRBJ1-5, with a tentative D call TRBD1 (6 bases). Germline V gene sequence: CDR1 SNHLY, CDR2 FYNNEI. The V end was cut by 1 base, the J end by 6 bases, with 10 bases between. CDR3 length: 14 residues.

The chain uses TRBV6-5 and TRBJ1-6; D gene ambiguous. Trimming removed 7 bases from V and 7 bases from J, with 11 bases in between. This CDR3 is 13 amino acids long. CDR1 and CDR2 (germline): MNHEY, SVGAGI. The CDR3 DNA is TGTGCCAGCACGGGGTCTGCCAATTCACCCCTCCACTTT. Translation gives CASTGSANSPLHF.

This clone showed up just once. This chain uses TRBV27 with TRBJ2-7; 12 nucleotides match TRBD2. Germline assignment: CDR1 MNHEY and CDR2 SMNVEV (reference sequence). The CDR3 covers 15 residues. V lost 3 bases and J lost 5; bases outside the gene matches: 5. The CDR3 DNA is TGTGCCAGCAGTTTTTCGACTAGCGGGAGCGACGAGCAGTACTTC. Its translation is CASSFSTSGSDEQYF.

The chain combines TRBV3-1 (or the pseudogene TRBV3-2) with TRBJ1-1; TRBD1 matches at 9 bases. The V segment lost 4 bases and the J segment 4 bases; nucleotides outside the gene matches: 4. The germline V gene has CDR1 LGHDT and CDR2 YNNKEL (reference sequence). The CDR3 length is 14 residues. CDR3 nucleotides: TGTGCCAGCAGCCCGGGACAGGGCACCACTGAAGCTTTCTTT. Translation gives CASSPGQGTTEAFF.

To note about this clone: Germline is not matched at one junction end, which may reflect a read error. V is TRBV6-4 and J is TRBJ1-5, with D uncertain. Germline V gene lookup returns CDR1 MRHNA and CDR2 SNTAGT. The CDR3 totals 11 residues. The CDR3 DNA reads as TGTGCCAGCATTAGCAGTCAGCCCCAGCATTTT. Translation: CASISSQPQHF.

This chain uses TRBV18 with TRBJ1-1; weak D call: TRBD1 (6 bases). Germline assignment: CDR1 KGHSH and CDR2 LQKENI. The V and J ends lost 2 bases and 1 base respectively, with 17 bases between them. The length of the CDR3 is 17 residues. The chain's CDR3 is CASSPTPRTAQNTEAFF. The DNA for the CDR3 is TGTGCCAGCTCACCAACCCCCAGGACAGCACAGAACACTGAAGCTTTCTTT.

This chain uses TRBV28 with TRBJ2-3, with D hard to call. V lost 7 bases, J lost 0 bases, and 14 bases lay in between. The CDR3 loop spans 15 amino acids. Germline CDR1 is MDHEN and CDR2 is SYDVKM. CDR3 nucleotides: TGTGCCAGCACCGGCGGCGGAGCTAGCACAGATACGCAGTATTTT. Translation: CASTGGGASTDTQYF.

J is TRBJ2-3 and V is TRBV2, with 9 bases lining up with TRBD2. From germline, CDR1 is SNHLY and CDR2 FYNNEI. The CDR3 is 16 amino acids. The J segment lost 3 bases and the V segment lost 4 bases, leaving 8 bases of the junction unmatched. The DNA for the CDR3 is TGTGCCAGCAGTGTTTTGGCTAGCGGGGCTACAGATACGCAGTATTTT. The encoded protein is CASSVLASGATDTQYF.

The CDR3 DNA sequence: TGTGCCAGTAGTATATTGTATCGACGTTCCTACGAGCAGTACTTC. It specifies CASSILYRRSYEQYF. The rearrangement links TRBV19 to TRBJ2-7, with D hard to call. The CDR3 runs to 15 residues. Germline V gene sequence: CDR1 LNHDA, CDR2 SQIVND (reference sequence). With 2 bases removed from V and 1 base from J, the gap between germline ends came to 12 bases.

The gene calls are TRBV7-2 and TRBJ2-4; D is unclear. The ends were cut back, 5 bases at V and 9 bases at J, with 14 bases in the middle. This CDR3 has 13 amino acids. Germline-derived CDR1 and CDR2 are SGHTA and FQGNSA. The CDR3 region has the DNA TGTGCCAGCAGCCCCCAGACCCTCAGCATTCAGTACTTC. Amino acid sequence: CASSPQTLSIQYF.

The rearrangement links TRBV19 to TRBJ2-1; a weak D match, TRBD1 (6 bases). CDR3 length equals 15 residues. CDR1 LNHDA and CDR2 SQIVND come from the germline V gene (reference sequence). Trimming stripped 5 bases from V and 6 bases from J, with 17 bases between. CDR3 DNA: TGTGCCAGTAGTTTGACAGGAGGAGGAAGCAATGAGCAGTTCTTC. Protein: CASSLTGGGSNEQFF.

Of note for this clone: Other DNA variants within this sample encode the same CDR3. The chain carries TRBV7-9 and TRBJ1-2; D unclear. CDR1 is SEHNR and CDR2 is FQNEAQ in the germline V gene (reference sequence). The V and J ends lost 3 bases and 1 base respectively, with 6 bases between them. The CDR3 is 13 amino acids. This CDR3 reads CASSFSSNYGYTF. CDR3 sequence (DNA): TGTGCCAGCAGCTTTAGCAGTAACTATGGCTACACCTTC.

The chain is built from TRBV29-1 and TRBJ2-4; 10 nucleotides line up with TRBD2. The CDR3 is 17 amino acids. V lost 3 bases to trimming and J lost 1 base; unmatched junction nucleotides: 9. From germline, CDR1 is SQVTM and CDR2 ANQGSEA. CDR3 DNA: TGCAGCGTTGAGGAACTAGCGGGGCAACCGGCCAAAAACATTCAGTACTTC. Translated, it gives CSVEELAGQPAKNIQYF.

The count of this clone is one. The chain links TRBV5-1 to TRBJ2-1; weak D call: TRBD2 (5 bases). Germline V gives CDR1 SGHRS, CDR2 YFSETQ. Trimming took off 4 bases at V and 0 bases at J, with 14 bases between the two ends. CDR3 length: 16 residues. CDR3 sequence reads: CASSLDSTNSYNEQFF. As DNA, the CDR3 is TGCGCCAGCAGCCTGGACTCGACGAACTCCTACAATGAGCAGTTCTTC.